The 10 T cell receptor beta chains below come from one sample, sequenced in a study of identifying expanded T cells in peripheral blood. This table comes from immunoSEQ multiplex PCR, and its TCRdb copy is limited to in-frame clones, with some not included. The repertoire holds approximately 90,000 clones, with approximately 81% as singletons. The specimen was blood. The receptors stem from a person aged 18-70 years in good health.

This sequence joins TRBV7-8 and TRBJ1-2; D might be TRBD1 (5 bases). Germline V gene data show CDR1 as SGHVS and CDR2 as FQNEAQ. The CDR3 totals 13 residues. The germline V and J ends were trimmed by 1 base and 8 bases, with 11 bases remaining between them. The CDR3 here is CASSLGQWAGYTF. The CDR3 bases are TGTGCCAGCAGCTTAGGACAGTGGGCGGGCTACACCTTC.

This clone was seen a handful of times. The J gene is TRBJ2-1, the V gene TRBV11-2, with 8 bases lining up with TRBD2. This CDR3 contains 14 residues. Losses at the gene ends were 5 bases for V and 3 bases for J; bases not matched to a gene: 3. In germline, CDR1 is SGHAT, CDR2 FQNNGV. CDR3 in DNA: TGTGCCAGCAGCCGGGGGGGTATCTACAATGAGCAGTTCTTC. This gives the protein CASSRGGIYNEQFF.

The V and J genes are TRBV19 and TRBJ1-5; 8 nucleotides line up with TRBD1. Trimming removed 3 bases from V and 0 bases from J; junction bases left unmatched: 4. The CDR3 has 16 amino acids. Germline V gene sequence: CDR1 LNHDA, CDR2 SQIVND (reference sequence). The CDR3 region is CASSIATGGSNQPQHF. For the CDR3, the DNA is TGTGCCAGTAGTATCGCAACAGGGGGTAGCAATCAGCCCCAGCATTTT.

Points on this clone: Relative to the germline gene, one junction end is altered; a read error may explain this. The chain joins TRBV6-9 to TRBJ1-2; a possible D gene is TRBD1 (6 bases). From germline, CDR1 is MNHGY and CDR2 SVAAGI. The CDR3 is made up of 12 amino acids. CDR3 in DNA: TGTGCCAGCAGTTATAAGGTACAGGAGGGGGCCTTC. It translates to CASSYKVQEGAF.

CDR3 sequence: CASSTATEAFF. For the CDR3, the DNA is TGTGCCAGTAGTACCGCCACTGAAGCTTTCTTT. This sequence joins TRBV19 and TRBJ1-1, with unresolved D. The germline V and J ends were trimmed by 4 bases and 4 bases, with 4 bases remaining between them. Germline values: CDR1 LNHDA, CDR2 SQIVND (reference sequence). This CDR3 region has 11 residues.

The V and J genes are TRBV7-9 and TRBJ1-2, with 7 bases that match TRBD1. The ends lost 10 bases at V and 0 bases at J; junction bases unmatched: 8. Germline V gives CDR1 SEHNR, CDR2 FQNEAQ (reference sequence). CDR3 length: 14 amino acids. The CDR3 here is CATENRGSNYGYTF. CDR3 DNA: TGTGCCACTGAGAACAGGGGCTCTAACTATGGCTACACCTTC.

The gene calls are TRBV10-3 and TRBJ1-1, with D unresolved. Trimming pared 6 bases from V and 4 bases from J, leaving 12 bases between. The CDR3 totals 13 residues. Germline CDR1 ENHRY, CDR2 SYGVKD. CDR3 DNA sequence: TGTGCCATCAGCGGGCTATTAGGCACTGAAGCTTTCTTT. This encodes CAISGLLGTEAFF.

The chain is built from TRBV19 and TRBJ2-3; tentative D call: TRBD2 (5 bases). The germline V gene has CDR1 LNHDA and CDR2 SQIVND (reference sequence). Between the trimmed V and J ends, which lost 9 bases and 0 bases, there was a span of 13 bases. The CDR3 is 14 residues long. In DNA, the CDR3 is TGTGCCAGCAAACCGGGATTTAGCACAGATACGCAGTATTTT. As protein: CASKPGFSTDTQYF.

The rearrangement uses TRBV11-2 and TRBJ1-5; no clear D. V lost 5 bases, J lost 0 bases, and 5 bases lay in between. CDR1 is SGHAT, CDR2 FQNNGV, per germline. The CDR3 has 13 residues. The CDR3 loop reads CASSANSNQPQHF. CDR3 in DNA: TGTGCCAGCAGCGCCAATAGCAATCAGCCCCAGCATTTT.

DNA for the CDR3: TGTGCCAGCAGTTACGGGTACGGGCGGGAAGCTTTCTTT. This encodes CASSYGYGREAFF. The gene calls are TRBV6-6 and TRBJ1-1; D ambiguous. The V end was cut by 2 bases, the J end by 8 bases, with 12 bases between. Germline V gene sequence: CDR1 MNHNY, CDR2 SVGAGI (reference sequence). The CDR3 extends over 13 amino acids.